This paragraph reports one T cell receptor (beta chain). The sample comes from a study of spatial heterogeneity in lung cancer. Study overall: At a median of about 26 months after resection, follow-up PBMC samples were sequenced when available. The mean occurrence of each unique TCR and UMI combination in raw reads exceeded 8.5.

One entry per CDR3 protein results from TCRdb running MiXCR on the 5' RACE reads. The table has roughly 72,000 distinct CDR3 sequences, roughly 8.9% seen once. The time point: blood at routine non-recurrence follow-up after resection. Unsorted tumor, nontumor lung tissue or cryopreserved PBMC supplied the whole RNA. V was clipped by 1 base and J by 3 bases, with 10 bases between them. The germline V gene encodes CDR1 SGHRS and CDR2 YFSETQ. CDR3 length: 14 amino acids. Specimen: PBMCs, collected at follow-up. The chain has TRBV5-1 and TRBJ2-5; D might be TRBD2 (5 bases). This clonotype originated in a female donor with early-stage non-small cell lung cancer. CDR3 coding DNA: TGCGCCAGCAGCTTGAATGGACTGGAAGAGACCCAGTACTTC. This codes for CASSLNGLEETQYF.